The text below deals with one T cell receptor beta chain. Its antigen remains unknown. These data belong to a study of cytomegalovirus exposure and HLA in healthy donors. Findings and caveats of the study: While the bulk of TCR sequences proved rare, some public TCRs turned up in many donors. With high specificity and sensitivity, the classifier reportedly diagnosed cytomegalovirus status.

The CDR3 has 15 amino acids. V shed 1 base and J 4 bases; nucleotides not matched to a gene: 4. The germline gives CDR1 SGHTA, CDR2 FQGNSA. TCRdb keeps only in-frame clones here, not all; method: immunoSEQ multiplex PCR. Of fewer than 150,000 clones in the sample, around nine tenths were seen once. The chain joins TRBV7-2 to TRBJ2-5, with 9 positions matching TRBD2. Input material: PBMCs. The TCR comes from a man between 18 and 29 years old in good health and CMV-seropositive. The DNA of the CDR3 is TGTGCCAGCAGCTTAGGCGGGAGGGCGGTAGAGACCCAGTACTTC. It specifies CASSLGGRAVETQYF.